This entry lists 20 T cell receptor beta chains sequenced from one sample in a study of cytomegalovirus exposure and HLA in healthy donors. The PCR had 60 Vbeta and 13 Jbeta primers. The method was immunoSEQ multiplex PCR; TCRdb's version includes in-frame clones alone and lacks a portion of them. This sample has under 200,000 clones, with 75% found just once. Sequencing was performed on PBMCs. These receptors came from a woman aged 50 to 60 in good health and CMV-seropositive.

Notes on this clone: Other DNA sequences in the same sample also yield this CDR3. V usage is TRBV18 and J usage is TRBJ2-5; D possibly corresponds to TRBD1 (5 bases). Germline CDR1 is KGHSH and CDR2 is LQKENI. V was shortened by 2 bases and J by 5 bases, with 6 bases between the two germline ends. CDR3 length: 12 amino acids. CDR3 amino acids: CASSPGAETQYF. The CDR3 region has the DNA TGTGCCAGCTCACCAGGGGCTGAGACCCAGTACTTC.

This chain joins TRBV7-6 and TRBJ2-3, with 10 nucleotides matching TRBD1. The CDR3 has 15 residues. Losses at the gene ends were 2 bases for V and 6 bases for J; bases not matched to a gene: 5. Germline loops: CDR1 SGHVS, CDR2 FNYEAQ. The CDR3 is CASSLRDRGADTQYF. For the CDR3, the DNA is TGTGCCAGCAGCTTAAGGGACAGGGGAGCTGATACGCAGTATTTT. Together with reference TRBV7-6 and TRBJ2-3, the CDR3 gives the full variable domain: GAGVSQSPRYKVTKRGQDVALRCDPISGHVSLYWYRQALGQGPEFLTYFNYEAQQDKSGLPNDRFSAERPEGSISTLTIQRTEQRDSAMYRCASSLRDRGADTQYFGPGTRLTVL.

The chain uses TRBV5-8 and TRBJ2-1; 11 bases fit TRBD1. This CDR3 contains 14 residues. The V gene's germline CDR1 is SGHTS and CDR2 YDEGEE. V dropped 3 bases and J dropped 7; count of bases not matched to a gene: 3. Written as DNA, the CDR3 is TGTGCCAGCAGCTCCCGGGACAGGGGGAATGAGCAGTTCTTC. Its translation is CASSSRDRGNEQFF.

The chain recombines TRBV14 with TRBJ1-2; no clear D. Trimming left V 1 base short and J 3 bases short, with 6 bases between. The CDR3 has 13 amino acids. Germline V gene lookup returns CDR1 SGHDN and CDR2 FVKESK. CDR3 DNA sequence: TGTGCCAGCAGCCAAGCCAGATACTATGGCTACACCTTC. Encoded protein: CASSQARYYGYTF.

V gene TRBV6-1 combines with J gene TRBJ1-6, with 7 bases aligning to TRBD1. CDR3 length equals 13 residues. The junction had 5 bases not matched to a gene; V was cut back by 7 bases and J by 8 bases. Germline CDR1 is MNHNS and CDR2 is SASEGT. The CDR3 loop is CASIEGAYSPLHF. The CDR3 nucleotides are TGTGCCAGCATAGAGGGGGCTTATTCACCCCTCCACTTT.

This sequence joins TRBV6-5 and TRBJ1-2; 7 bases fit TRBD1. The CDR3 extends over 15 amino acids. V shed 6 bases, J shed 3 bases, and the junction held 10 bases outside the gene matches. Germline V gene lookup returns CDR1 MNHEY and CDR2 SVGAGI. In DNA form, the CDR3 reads TGTGCCAGCAGCCCGCAGGGGGGCTTGGACTATGGCTACACCTTC. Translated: CASSPQGGLDYGYTF.

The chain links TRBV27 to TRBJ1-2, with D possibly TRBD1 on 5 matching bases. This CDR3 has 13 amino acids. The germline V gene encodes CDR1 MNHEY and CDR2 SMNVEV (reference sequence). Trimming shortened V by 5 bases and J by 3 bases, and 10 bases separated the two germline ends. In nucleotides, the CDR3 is TGTGCCAGCAGTCTCAGGGTGGACTATGGCTACACCTTC. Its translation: CASSLRVDYGYTF.

The CDR3 DNA is TGTGCCAGCAGTGCGAAGGGTAAGGGGACTGAAGCTTTCTTT. Translated: CASSAKGKGTEAFF. V is TRBV6-5 and J is TRBJ1-1; a possible D gene is TRBD1 (5 bases). The CDR3 has 14 residues. V lost 5 bases to trimming and J lost 5 bases, with 15 bases between them. Germline lookup yields CDR1 MNHEY and CDR2 SVGAGI.

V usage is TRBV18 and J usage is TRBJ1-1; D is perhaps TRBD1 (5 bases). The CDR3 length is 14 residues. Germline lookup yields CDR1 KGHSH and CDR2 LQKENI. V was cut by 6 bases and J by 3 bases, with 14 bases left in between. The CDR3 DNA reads TGTGCCAGCTCTCCGTTGGGGGGGTACACTGAAGCTTTCTTT. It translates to CASSPLGGYTEAFF.

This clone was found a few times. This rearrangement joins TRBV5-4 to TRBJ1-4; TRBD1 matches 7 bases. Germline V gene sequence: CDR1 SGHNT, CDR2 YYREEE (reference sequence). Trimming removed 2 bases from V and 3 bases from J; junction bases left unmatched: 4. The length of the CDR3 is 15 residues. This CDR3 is CASSFSGTANEKLFF. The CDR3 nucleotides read TGTGCCAGCAGCTTTTCCGGGACAGCTAATGAAAAACTGTTTTTT.

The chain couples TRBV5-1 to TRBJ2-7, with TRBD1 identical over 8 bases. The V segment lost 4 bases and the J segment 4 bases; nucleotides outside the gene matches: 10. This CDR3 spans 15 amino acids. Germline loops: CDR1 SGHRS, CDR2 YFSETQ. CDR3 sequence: CASSRGQGERYEQYF. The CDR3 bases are TGCGCCAGCAGCCGTGGACAGGGCGAACGGTACGAGCAGTACTTC. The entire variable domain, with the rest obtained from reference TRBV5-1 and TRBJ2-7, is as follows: KAGVTQTPRYLIKTRGQQVTLSCSPISGHRSVSWYQQTPGQGLQFLFEYFSETQRNKGNFPGRFSGRQFSNSRSEMNVSTLELGDSALYLCASSRGQGERYEQYFGPGTRLTVT.

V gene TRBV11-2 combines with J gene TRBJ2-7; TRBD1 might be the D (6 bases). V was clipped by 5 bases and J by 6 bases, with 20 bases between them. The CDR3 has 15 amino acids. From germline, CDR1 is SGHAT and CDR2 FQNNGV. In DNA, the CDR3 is TGTGCCAGCAGCGTTGGTTCGACAGGCCAGGGCGAGCAGTACTTC. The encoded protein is CASSVGSTGQGEQYF.

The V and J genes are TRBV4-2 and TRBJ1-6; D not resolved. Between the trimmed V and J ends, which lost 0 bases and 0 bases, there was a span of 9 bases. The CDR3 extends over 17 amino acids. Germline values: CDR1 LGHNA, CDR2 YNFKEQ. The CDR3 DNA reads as TGTGCCAGCAGCCAAGAAGTAGAGCCCTCCTATAATTCACCCCTCCACTTT. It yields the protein CASSQEVEPSYNSPLHF.

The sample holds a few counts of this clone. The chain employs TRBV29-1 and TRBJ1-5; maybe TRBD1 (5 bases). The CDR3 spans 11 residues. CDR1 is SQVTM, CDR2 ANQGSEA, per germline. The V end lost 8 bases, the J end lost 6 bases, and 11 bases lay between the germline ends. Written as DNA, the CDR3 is TGCAGCCCCAACGGGGGTCAGCCCCAGCATTTT. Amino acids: CSPNGGQPQHF.

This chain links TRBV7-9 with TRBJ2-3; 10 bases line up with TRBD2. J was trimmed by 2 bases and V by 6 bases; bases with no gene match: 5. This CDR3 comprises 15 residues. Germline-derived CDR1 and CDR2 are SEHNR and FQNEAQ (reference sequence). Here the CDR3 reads CASRGLASSTDTQYF. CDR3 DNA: TGTGCCAGCAGGGGACTAGCGAGTTCCACAGATACGCAGTATTTT.

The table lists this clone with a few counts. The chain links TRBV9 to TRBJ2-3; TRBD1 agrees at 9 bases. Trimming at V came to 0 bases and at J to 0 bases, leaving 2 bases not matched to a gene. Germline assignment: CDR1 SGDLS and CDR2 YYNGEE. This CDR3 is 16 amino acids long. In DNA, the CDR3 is TGTGCCAGCAGCGTAGCAGGGACAGGGAGCACAGATACGCAGTATTTT. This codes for CASSVAGTGSTDTQYF. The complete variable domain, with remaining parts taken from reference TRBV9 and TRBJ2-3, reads DSGVTQTPKHLITATGQRVTLRCSPRSGDLSVYWYQQSLDQGLQFLIQYYNGEERAKGNILERFSAQQFPDLHSELNLSSLELGDSALYFCASSVAGTGSTDTQYFGPGTRLTVL.

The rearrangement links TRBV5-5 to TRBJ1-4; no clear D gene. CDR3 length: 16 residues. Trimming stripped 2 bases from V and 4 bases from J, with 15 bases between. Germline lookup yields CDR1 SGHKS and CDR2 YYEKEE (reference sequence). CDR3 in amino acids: CASSLQPDGINEKLFF. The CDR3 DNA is TGTGCCAGCAGCTTACAGCCGGACGGGATTAATGAAAAACTGTTTTTT.

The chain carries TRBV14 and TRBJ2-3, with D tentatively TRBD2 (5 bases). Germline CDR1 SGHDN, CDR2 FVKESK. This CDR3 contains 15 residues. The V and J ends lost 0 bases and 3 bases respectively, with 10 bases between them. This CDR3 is CASSQDLGETDTQYF. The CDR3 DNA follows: TGTGCCAGCAGCCAAGATCTCGGGGAGACAGATACGCAGTATTTT.

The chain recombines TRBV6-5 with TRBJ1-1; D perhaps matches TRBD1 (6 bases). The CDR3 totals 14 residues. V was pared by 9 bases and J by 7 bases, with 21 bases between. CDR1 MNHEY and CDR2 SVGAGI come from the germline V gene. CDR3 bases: TGTGCCAGTGCTCTCAGGGGCGCAACAAGTGAAGCTTTCTTT. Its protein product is CASALRGATSEAFF.

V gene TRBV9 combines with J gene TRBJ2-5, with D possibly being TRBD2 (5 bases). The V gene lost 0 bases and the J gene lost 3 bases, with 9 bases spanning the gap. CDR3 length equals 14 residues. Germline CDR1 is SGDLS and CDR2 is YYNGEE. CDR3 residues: CASSVANGEETQYF. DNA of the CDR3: TGTGCCAGCAGCGTAGCTAACGGGGAAGAGACCCAGTACTTC.